Sequencing of this T cell receptor (beta chain) was carried out in a study of T cell responses to AZD1222 COVID-19 vaccine. TCRdb keeps only in-frame clones here, not all; method: immunoSEQ multiplex PCR. This sample has around 99,000 clones, with around 87% found just once. Worth noting for this clone: Antigen specificity is unknown.

V was shortened by 11 bases and J by 0 bases, with 13 bases between the two germline ends. CDR3 length equals 13 residues. Germline V lookup: CDR1 ENHRY, CDR2 SYGVKD. Notes on the study in general: Repertoire sampling occurred only after the peak T cell response. The number of AZD1222 recipients seropositive at baseline was only five or six. Possibly, clonal diversity was underestimated; donors were largely white British and included more females.

The chain is built from TRBV10-3 and TRBJ1-2, with a weak D call TRBD1 (5 bases). Here the sequenced sample was peripheral blood, taken on day 0 of AZD1222 vaccination. The receptor was derived from an adult in good health. The CDR3 DNA is TGTGCCTCAGGCCGCAGGGCTAACTATGGCTACACCTTC. Protein product: CASGRRANYGYTF.